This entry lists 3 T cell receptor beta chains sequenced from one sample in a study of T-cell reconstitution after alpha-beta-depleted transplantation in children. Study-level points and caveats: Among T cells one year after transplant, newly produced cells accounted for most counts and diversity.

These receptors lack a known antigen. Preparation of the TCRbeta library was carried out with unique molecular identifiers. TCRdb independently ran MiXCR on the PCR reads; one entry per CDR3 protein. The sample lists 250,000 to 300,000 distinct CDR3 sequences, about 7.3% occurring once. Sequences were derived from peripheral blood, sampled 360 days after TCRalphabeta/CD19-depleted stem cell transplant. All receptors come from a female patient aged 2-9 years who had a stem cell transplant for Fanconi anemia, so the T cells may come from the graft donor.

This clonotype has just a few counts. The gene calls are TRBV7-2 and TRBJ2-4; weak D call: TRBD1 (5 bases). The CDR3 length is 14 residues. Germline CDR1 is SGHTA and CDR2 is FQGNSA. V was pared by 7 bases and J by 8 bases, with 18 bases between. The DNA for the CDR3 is TGTGCCAGCACCCAGGTCATATTAGGGGACATTCAGTACTTC. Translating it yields CASTQVILGDIQYF.

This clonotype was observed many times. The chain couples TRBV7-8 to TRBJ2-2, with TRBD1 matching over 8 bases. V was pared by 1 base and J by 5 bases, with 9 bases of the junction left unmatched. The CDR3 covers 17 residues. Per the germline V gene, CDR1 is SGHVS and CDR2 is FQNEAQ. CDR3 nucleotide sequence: TGTGCCAGCAGCTTAGGAGGTCAGGGGGCTTATACCGGGGAGCTGTTTTTT. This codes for CASSLGGQGAYTGELFF.

For the CDR3, the DNA is TGCGCCAGCAGCAACCAACAGGGCACCCATGAAAAACTGTTTTTT. Translating gives CASSNQQGTHEKLFF. This chain joins TRBV5-1 and TRBJ1-4, with D maybe TRBD1 (6 bases). V was trimmed by 4 bases and J by 6 bases, leaving 16 bases between them. CDR1 is SGHRS, CDR2 YFSETQ, per germline. The CDR3 runs to 15 residues.